The present TCR beta chain was sequenced within a study of control samples from healthy donors and cancer patients. V lost 0 bases and J lost 2, with 14 bases in between. In germline, CDR1 is LGHDT, CDR2 YNNKEL (reference sequence). The CDR3 covers 17 residues. The method was immunoSEQ multiplex PCR; TCRdb's version includes in-frame clones alone and lacks a portion of them. This sample carries approximately 110,000 clones, about 80% of them seen once, and the ten largest clones take around 13%. The chain couples TRBV3-1 (or the pseudogene TRBV3-2) to TRBJ2-1, with D hard to call. This TCR was recovered from a woman in her 50s in good health. The sequenced sample consisted of blood. In nucleotides, the CDR3 is TGTGCCAGCAGCCAAGATAGAGGAGCTAGGGCCTACAATGAGCAGTTCTTC. It is translated as CASSQDRGARAYNEQFF.